These 24 T cell receptor beta chains came from one sample sequenced in a study of blood T cells in healthy people across ages. Combining a sample-barcoded 5' primer with a J-beta primer mix, a second PCR ran for roughly 7 to 11 cycles. Via MiXCR, TCRdb re-called the 5' RACE reads, giving one row per CDR3 protein. The data hold about 580,000 distinct CDR3 sequences, with 40% to 50% observed a single time. The sample was blood. The receptors derive from an elderly man in good health.

V usage is TRBV19 and J usage is TRBJ2-1, with D possibly matching TRBD1 (6 bases). The V and J ends lost 8 bases and 10 bases respectively, with 21 bases between them. This CDR3 is 14 amino acids long. CDR1 and CDR2 (germline): LNHDA, SQIVND (reference sequence). CDR3 amino acids: CASQVVGAISEQFF. DNA for the CDR3: TGTGCCAGTCAGGTGGTGGGGGCCATCAGCGAGCAGTTCTTC.

This clonotype was picked up a small number of times. CDR3 DNA sequence: TGTGCCAGCAGTTTTCTAGCGGGAGCGGTGGATGAGCAGTTCTTC. Protein product: CASSFLAGAVDEQFF. The chain uses TRBV6-2 or TRBV6-3 and TRBJ2-1, with TRBD2 identical over 10 bases. With V trimmed by 4 bases and J by 8 bases, 8 bases remained unmatched. The CDR3 runs to 15 residues. The germline V gene has CDR1 MNHEY and CDR2 SVGEGT.

The count of this clonotype is one. Possible read error: a much larger clone is one base away. The J gene is TRBJ2-7, the V gene TRBV4-3; TRBD1 matches at 7 bases. V lost 3 bases to trimming and J lost 7 bases; unmatched junction nucleotides: 9. Germline assignment: CDR1 LGHNA and CDR2 YSLEER. CDR3 length equals 14 residues. The CDR3 region has the DNA TGCGCCAGCAGCCAGGGACCAGGGGGACAAGAGCAGTACTTC. Protein sequence: CASSQGPGGQEQYF.

This clonotype was observed a few times. The J gene is TRBJ2-3, the V gene TRBV25-1; the D gene is possibly TRBD2 (5 bases). Germline CDR1 and CDR2: MGHDK and SYGVNS. CDR3 length: 15 residues. Trimming shortened V by 2 bases and J by 2 bases, and 11 bases separated the two germline ends. In DNA form, the CDR3 reads TGTGCCAGCAGTGAAAAGTCCGGGATCACAGATACGCAGTATTTT. Protein product: CASSEKSGITDTQYF.

The rearrangement uses TRBV7-2 and TRBJ1-5; D not resolved. The CDR3 has 17 residues. Per germline, CDR1 SGHTA and CDR2 FQGNSA. The V gene lost 5 bases and the J gene lost 6 bases, with 23 bases spanning the gap. The CDR3 nucleotides are TGTGCCAGCAGCCCGGAGCCCCGGGGAGGTCTGTTTCAGCCCCAGCATTTT. This encodes CASSPEPRGGLFQPQHF.

This clonotype was detected ten times or more. The chain couples TRBV29-1 to TRBJ1-2; D is unclear. CDR3 size: 13 residues. The V gene lost 6 bases and the J gene lost 2 bases, with 13 bases spanning the gap. Germline CDR1 and CDR2: SQVTM and ANQGSEA. The CDR3 spells CSVRTTDNYGYTF. The CDR3 coding sequence is TGCAGCGTCCGTACGACGGACAACTATGGCTACACCTTC.

This clonotype was seen a few times. The chain employs TRBV20-1 and TRBJ2-3, with 10 bases identical to TRBD2. Germline V gene data show CDR1 as DFQATT and CDR2 as SNEGSKA (reference sequence). Trimming removed 0 bases from V and 2 bases from J; junction bases left unmatched: 5. The CDR3 consists of 16 residues. CDR3 nucleotide sequence: TGCAGTGCTAGAGATCCTAGCGGGAGAACCACAGATACGCAGTATTTT. Residues: CSARDPSGRTTDTQYF.

The V gene is TRBV28, the J gene TRBJ2-3; TRBD2 aligns across 16 bases. The CDR3 runs to 18 residues. CDR1 MDHEN and CDR2 SYDVKM come from the germline V gene. With 7 bases clipped from V and 1 base from J, the junction kept 8 bases outside the gene matches. The CDR3 DNA reads TGTGCCAGCAACCCACCGGGACTAGCGGGAGGGGGCACAGATACGCAGTATTTT. Protein sequence: CASNPPGLAGGGTDTQYF. Combining the CDR3 with reference TRBV28 and TRBJ2-3 gives the whole variable domain DVKVTQSSRYLVKRTGEKVFLECVQDMDHENMFWYRQDPGLGLRLIYFSYDVKMKEKGDIPEGYSVSREKKERFSLILESASTNQTSMYLCASNPPGLAGGGTDTQYFGPGTRLTVL.

This clonotype was found a few times. V usage is TRBV20-1 and J usage is TRBJ2-1; 8 bases match TRBD2. CDR1 DFQATT and CDR2 SNEGSKA come from the germline V gene (reference sequence). The CDR3 length is 13 residues. The CDR3 DNA follows: TGCATCCCTCTAGCGGGCCACTACAATGAGCAGTTCTTC. Amino acids: CIPLAGHYNEQFF.

The chain couples TRBV30 to TRBJ2-3, with D possibly TRBD1 on 6 matching bases. The germline gives CDR1 GTSNPN, CDR2 SVGIG (reference sequence). Deletions cut 4 bases from V and 0 bases from J, with 11 bases between. The CDR3 totals 14 residues. The CDR3 loop is CAWNRVISTDTQYF. The CDR3 nucleotides read TGTGCCTGGAACAGGGTAATCAGCACAGATACGCAGTATTTT.

V and J are TRBV4-1 and TRBJ2-1, with TRBD2 as a possible D gene (7 bases). CDR3 length equals 17 residues. The V end was cut by 4 bases, the J end by 5 bases, with 21 bases between. The germline gives CDR1 MGHRA, CDR2 YSYEKL. The CDR3 sequence is CASSPNRATSRHNEQFF. DNA for the CDR3: TGCGCCAGCAGCCCGAACAGGGCGACTAGCCGACACAATGAGCAGTTCTTC.

The CDR3 coding sequence is TGTGCCAGCAGTACCGCGGGCGGGAGTGAAGAGACCCAGTACTTC. Protein sequence: CASSTAGGSEETQYF. V usage is TRBV2 and J usage is TRBJ2-5; 7 positions agree with TRBD2. This CDR3 comprises 15 residues. V dropped 5 bases and J dropped 3; count of bases not matched to a gene: 9. The germline CDR1 and CDR2 sequences are SNHLY and FYNNEI.

The gene calls are TRBV4-3 and TRBJ1-2; 7 nucleotides align to TRBD1. The trim removed 0 bases at V and 7 bases at J, leaving 5 bases unmatched. The length of the CDR3 is 14 residues. CDR1 and CDR2 (germline): LGHNA, YSLEER. In DNA, the CDR3 is TGCGCCAGCAGCCAAGAGGCAGGGGGTGGTGGCTACACCTTC. This translates into CASSQEAGGGGYTF.

The table lists this clonotype with a few counts. J is TRBJ2-4 and V is TRBV12-3 or TRBV12-4, with D perhaps TRBD1 (5 bases). The CDR3 is 13 amino acids. Trimming removed 3 bases at V and 4 bases at J, with 7 bases between. The CDR3 region is CASSLGQKNIQYF. In DNA form, the CDR3 reads TGTGCCAGCAGTTTGGGGCAGAAAAACATTCAGTACTTC.

This clonotype has a handful of counts. An end of the junction does not agree with germline; a read error may underlie this. This rearrangement joins TRBV6-6 to TRBJ2-7; TRBD1 matches 10 bases. Germline loops: CDR1 MNHNY, CDR2 SVGAGI (reference sequence). The CDR3 sequence is 16 residues long. CDR3 in amino acids: CASSDSGTGVYNEQYF. CDR3 DNA sequence: TGTGCCAGCAGTGACTCCGGGACAGGGGTATACAATGAGCAGTACTTC.

CDR3 nucleotide sequence: TGTGCCTGGAGTGTAGGAGGGGCAAATCCTGCGCAGTACTTC. Translating gives CAWSVGGANPAQYF. This chain uses TRBV30 with TRBJ2-4; possible D gene TRBD2, 6 bases. V was trimmed by 0 bases and J by 13 bases, leaving 19 bases between them. Germline V gene sequence: CDR1 GTSNPN, CDR2 SVGIG (reference sequence). The CDR3 runs to 14 residues.

This clonotype has more than one count but fewer than ten. The V and J genes are TRBV4-1 and TRBJ1-5; D is unclear. In germline, CDR1 is MGHRA, CDR2 YSYEKL. Trimming pared 3 bases from V and 2 bases from J, leaving 11 bases between. The CDR3 extends over 15 amino acids. CDR3 bases: TGCGCCAGCAGCCAGTTACCCCAGGGCAATCAGCCCCAGCATTTT. Encoded protein: CASSQLPQGNQPQHF.

This clonotype has a single count. This sequence joins TRBV7-3 and TRBJ2-3; 7 nucleotides agree with TRBD2. In germline, CDR1 is SGHTA, CDR2 FQGTGA. This CDR3 is 13 amino acids long. Trimming removed 7 bases from V and 2 bases from J; junction bases left unmatched: 3. Here the CDR3 reads CASTRGDTDTQYF. In DNA, the CDR3 is TGTGCCAGCACTCGGGGGGACACAGATACGCAGTATTTT.

J is TRBJ2-3 and V is TRBV6-6, with 8 bases lining up with TRBD2. V was pared by 4 bases and J by 10 bases, with 19 bases of the junction left unmatched. This CDR3 contains 17 residues. Germline CDR1 MNHNY, CDR2 SVGAGI (reference sequence). The chain's CDR3 is CASSFMVGGRNTGAQYF. For the CDR3, the DNA is TGTGCCAGCAGTTTCATGGTTGGCGGGAGGAACACAGGTGCGCAGTATTTT.

The sample holds many counts of this clonotype. The chain combines TRBV6-5 with TRBJ2-1; no definite D call. The CDR3 sequence is 14 residues long. Trimming cost V 6 bases and J 0 bases, with 9 bases left between them. In germline, CDR1 is MNHEY, CDR2 SVGAGI. CDR3 nucleotides: TGTGCCAGCAGAGTCAAGAGCTCCTACAATGAGCAGTTCTTC. Protein product: CASRVKSSYNEQFF.

The genes are TRBV5-1 and TRBJ2-6, with D perhaps TRBD1 (5 bases). Trimming left V 0 bases short and J 1 base short, with 14 bases between. Germline CDR1 SGHRS, CDR2 YFSETQ. This CDR3 comprises 18 residues. The CDR3 sequence is CASSLAGQSFSGANVLTF. As DNA, the CDR3 is TGCGCCAGCAGCTTGGCCGGACAAAGCTTTTCTGGGGCCAACGTCCTGACTTTC.

Only a few counts were recorded for this clonotype. The chain couples TRBV6-2 or TRBV6-3 to TRBJ1-5; D possibly corresponds to TRBD1 (6 bases). The germline V gene encodes CDR1 MNHEY and CDR2 SVGEGT. CDR3 length equals 13 residues. V gave up 8 bases and J gave up 6 bases, with 14 bases separating them. The chain's CDR3 is CASCPRGFQPQHF. CDR3 sequence (DNA): TGTGCCAGCTGTCCCAGGGGTTTTCAGCCCCAGCATTTT.

The genes are TRBV7-2 and TRBJ2-7; D remains ambiguous. The CDR3 contains 11 residues. V was shortened by 5 bases and J by 3 bases, with 5 bases between the two germline ends. The germline gives CDR1 SGHTA, CDR2 FQGNSA. In nucleotides, the CDR3 is TGTGCCAGCAGCACCCACTACGAGCAGTACTTC. It is translated as CASSTHYEQYF.

This sequence joins TRBV6-6 and TRBJ2-4, with D uncertain. V shed 2 bases and J shed 9 bases, with 14 bases lying between them. The CDR3 loop spans 14 amino acids. Germline values: CDR1 MNHNY, CDR2 SVGAGI (reference sequence). The CDR3 here is CASSYRAGVRIQYF. The CDR3 DNA is TGTGCCAGCAGTTACAGGGCAGGCGTGCGCATTCAGTACTTC.